This T cell receptor (beta chain) was captured by sequencing in a study of blood T cell repertoires in COVID-19. Overall study: Spain, Italy and the United States supplied samples that represented acute and convalescent COVID-19. The cDNA or gDNA used as material had been derived from T cells, B-cell-depleted T cells, or PBMCs.

Authors' methods: Amplification with reference gene primers provided the estimates of nucleated cell counts. Assay: immunoSEQ multiplex PCR; the TCRdb copy retains only in-frame clones and omits some. V and J calls and clone size follow that table, whereas D and trimming were derived from the DNA. The table lists about 140,000 clones, 65% to 85% of them singletons, with 3% to 4.5% in the top ten. The sequencing input was peripheral blood. The receptor's source is a woman aged 60-75 years with acute or convalescent COVID-19.

The CDR3 DNA follows: TGTGCCATCAGTGAGCGGGGATTAAGTGAAAAACTGTTTTTT. It specifies CAISERGLSEKLFF. The gene calls are TRBV10-3 and TRBJ1-4; no definite D call. Trimming shortened V by 2 bases and J by 7 bases, and 11 bases separated the two germline ends. Germline CDR1 ENHRY, CDR2 SYGVKD. The CDR3 is 14 residues long.